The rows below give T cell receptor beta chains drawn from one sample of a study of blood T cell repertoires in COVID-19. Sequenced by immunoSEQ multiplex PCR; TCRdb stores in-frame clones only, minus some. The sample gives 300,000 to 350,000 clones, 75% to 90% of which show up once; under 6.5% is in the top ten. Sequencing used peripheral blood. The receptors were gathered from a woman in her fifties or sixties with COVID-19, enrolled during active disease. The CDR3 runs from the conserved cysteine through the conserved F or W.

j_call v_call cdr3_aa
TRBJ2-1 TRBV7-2 CASSLGAGAYNEQFF
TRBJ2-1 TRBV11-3 CASSLVVVSSYNEQFF
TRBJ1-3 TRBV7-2 CASSSRTAGNTIYF
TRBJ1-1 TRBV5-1 CASSLASWATEAFF
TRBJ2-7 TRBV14 CASSQDLVRDYEQYF
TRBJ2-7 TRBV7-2 CASSSQPGLAGLFF
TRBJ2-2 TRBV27 CASIGGDRVRGGLTNTGELFF
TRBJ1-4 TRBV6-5 CASRPTRTHEKLFF
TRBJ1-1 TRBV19 CASSTRQGWGSTEAFF
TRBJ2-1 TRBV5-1 CASSKGLAGANEQFF
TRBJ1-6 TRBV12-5 CASGPTISPLHF
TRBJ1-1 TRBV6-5 CASREGTGDTEAFF
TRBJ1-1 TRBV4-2 CASSRTGNVAFF
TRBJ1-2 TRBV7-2 CASSRGTDRGSYGYTF
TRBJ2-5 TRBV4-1 CASSQGSGTSGSWTQYF
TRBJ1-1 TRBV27 CASSRQGFPMAEAFF
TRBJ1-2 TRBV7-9 CASSETGMGYTF
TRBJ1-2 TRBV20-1 CSATTDYGYTF
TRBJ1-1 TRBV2 CASTPRDTEAFF
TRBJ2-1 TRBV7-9 CASSPPLAHEQFF
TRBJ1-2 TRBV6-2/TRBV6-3 CASSLGQGSSGYTF
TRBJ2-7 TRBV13 CASSPTGDEQYF
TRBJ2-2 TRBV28 CASSLGTANTGELFF
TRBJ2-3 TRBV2 CASRLRSGVGLGTDTQYF
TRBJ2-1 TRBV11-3 CASSLEGQESNEQFF
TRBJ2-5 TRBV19 CASSWGSQETQYF
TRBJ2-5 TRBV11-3 CASSFLSGSETQYF
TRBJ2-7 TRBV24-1 CATSGGTSGAPGQQYF
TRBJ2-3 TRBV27 CASSLSPGLAGTDTQYF
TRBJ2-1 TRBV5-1 CASSFSTRVYNEQFF
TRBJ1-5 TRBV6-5 CASNQGGGRGQPQHF
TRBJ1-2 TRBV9 CASSSRERGNYGYTF
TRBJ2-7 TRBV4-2 CASSQDLSKPTYEQYF
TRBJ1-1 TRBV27 CASSLSSVSEAFF
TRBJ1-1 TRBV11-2 CASSHSGGLGEAFF
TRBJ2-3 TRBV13 CASSSLGLAGGFGGPDTQYF
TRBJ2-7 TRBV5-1 CASSLAQISYEQYF
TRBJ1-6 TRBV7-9 CASSQGQYNSPLHF
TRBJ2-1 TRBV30 CAWSRDLTGNSYNEQFF
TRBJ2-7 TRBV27 CASSSTGVRLYF
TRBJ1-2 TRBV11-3 CASSLDRQGTGYTF
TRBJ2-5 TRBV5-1 CASSLAQETQYF
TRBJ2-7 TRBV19 CASKGREISYEQYF
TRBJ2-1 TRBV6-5 CASSYGTRTYNEQFF
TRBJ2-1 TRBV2 CASVQDWTNEQFF
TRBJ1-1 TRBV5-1 CASRSAGMNTEAFF
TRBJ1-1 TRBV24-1 CATSGTRGSNTEAFF
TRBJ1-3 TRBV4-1 CASSQEGTGNTIYF
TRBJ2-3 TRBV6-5 CASSYSWGPDTQYF